This T cell receptor beta chain was profiled in a study of cytotoxic CD8 clonotypes in ibrutinib-treated CLL. Study-level background: Results showed about 25 partial and 2 complete responses; following median around six years, approximately 14 remained remitted, roughly twelve advanced. Sequenced samples delivered averages of 270,000 or so productive templates and tens of thousands of productive rearrangements.

TCRdb keeps only in-frame clones here, not all; method: immunoSEQ multiplex PCR. The sample carries around 140,000 clones, 70% to 90% recorded once. The germline CDR1 and CDR2 sequences are KGHSH and LQKENI. Between the trimmed V and J ends, which lost 0 bases and 8 bases, there was a span of 10 bases. This CDR3 spans 13 amino acids. The chain employs TRBV18 and TRBJ2-5; D remains unclear. The TCR sequence derives from a human donor with chronic lymphocytic leukemia. The sample was PBMCs, taken after 24 months of ibrutinib treatment. The CDR3 reads CASSPPTEATQYF. CDR3 nucleotides: TGTGCCAGCTCACCACCAACAGAAGCTACCCAGTACTTC.